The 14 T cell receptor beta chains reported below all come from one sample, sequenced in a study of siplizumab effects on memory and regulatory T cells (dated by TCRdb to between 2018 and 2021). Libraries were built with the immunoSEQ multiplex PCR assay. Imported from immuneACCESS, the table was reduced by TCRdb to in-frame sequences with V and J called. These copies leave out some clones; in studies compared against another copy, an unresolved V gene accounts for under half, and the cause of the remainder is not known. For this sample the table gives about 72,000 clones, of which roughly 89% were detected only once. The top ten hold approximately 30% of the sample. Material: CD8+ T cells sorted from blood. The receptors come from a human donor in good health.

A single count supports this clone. CDR3: CASSLVILRDRTDTQYF. DNA of the CDR3: TGTGCCAGCAGCTTGGTTATCTTGAGGGACCGCACAGATACGCAGTATTTT. The J gene is TRBJ2-3, the V gene TRBV5-6; D assignment may be TRBD1 or TRBD2 (5 bases each). This CDR3 region has 17 residues. Trimming cost V 0 bases and J 1 base, with 15 bases left between them. Germline assignment: CDR1 SGHDT and CDR2 YYEEEE. The whole variable domain, filled in from reference TRBV5-6 and TRBJ2-3, reads DAGVTQSPTHLIKTRGQQVTLRCSPKSGHDTVSWYQQALGQGPQFIFQYYEEEERQRGNFPDRFSGHQFPNYSSELNVNALLLGDSALYLCASSLVILRDRTDTQYFGPGTRLTVL.

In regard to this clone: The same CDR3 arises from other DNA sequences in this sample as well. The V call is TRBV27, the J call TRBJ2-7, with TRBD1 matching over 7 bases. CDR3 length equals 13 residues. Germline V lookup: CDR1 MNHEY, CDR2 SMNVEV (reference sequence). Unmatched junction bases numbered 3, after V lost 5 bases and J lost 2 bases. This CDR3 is CASSLTGAYEQYF. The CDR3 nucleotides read TGTGCCAGCAGTCTTACAGGGGCCTACGAGCAGTACTTC.

The CDR3 sequence is CASSLAGTEEMVGANVLTF. The CDR3 region has the DNA TGTGCCAGCAGCCTCGCCGGGACAGAAGAAATGGTTGGGGCCAACGTCCTGACTTTC. The chain links TRBV9 to TRBJ2-6; 7 nucleotides match TRBD1. There are 19 residues in the CDR3. Germline CDR1 is SGDLS and CDR2 is YYNGEE. Trimming at V came to 4 bases and at J to 3 bases, leaving 16 bases not matched to a gene.

The CDR3 protein is CASSFFGGQGIYGYTF. The CDR3 DNA is TGTGCCAGCAGCTTTTTCGGGGGACAGGGGATCTATGGCTACACCTTC. The chain uses TRBV7-9 and TRBJ1-2; TRBD1 agrees at 10 bases. Germline CDR1 is SEHNR and CDR2 is FQNEAQ (reference sequence). The CDR3 totals 16 residues. The J segment lost 4 bases and the V segment lost 3 bases, leaving 8 bases of the junction unmatched. Together with reference TRBV7-9 and TRBJ1-2, the CDR3 gives the full variable domain: DTGVSQNPRHKITKRGQNVTFRCDPISEHNRLYWYRQTLGQGPEFLTYFQNEAQLEKSRLLSDRFSAERPKGSFSTLEIQRTEQGDSAMYLCASSFFGGQGIYGYTFGSGTRLTVV.

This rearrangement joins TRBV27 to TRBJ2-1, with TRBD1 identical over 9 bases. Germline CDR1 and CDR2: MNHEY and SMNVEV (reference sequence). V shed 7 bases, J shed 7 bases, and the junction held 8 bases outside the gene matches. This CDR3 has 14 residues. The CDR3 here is CASTRGQGWNEQFF. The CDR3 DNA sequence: TGTGCCAGCACCCGGGGACAGGGTTGGAATGAGCAGTTCTTC.

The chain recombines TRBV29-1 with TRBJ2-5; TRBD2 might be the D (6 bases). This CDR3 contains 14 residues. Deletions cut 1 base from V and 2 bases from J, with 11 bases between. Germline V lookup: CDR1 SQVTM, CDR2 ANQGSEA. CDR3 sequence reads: CSVEGHREQETQYF. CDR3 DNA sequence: TGCAGCGTTGAAGGCCACCGGGAGCAAGAGACCCAGTACTTC.

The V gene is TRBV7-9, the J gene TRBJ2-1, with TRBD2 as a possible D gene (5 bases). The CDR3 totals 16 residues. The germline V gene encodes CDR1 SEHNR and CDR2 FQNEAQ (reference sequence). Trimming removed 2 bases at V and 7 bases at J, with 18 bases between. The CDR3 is CASSLWTVGLGNEQFF. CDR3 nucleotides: TGTGCCAGCAGCTTATGGACTGTGGGTTTGGGAAATGAGCAGTTCTTC.

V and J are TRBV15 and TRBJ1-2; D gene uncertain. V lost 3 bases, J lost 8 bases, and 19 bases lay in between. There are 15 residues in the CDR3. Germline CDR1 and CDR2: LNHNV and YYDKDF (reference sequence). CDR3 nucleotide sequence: TGTGCCACCAGCAGTCTGAGATATGGGGAGCGAGGCTACACCTTC. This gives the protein CATSSLRYGERGYTF.

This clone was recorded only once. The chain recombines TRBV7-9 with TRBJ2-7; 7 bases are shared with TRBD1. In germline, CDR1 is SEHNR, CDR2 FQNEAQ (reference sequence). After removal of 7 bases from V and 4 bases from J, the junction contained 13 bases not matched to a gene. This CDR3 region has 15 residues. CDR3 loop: CASTDTGALGYEQYF. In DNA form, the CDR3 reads TGTGCCAGCACCGACACAGGGGCCCTAGGTTACGAGCAGTACTTC.

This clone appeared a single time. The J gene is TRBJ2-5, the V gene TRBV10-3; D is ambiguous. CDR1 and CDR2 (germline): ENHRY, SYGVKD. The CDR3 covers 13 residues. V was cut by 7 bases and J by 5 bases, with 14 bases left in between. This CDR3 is CAINGQVDETQYF. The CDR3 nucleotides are TGTGCCATCAATGGCCAGGTTGATGAGACCCAGTACTTC.

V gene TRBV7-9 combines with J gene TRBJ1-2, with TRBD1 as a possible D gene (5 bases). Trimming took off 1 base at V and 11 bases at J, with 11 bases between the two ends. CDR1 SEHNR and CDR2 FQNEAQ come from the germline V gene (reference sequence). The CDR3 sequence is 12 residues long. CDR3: CASSLDRIWYTF. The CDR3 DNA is TGTGCCAGCAGCTTAGACAGGATATGGTACACCTTC. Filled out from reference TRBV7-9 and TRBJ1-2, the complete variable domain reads DTGVSQNPRHKITKRGQNVTFRCDPISEHNRLYWYRQTLGQGPEFLTYFQNEAQLEKSRLLSDRFSAERPKGSFSTLEIQRTEQGDSAMYLCASSLDRIWYTFGSGTRLTVV.

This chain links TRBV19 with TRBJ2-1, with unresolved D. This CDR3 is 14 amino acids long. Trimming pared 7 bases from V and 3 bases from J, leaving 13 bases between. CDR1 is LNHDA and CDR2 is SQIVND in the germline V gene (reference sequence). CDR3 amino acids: CASTFGPRYNEQFF. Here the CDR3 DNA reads TGTGCCAGTACCTTCGGGCCCCGCTACAATGAGCAGTTCTTC.

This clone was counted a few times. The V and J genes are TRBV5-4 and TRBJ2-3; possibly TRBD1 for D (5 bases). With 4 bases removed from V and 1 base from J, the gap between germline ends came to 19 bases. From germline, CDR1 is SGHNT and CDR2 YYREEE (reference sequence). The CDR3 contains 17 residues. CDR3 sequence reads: CASSAPRVGAGTDTQYF. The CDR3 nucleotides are TGTGCCAGCAGCGCCCCAAGAGTTGGGGCAGGCACAGATACGCAGTATTTT.

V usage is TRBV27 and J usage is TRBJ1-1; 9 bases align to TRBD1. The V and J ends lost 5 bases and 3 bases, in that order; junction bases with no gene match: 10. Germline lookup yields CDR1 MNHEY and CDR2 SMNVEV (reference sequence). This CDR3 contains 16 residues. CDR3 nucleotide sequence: TGTGCCAGCAGTGACGGGACAGGGAGGATGGACACTGAAGCTTTCTTT. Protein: CASSDGTGRMDTEAFF.